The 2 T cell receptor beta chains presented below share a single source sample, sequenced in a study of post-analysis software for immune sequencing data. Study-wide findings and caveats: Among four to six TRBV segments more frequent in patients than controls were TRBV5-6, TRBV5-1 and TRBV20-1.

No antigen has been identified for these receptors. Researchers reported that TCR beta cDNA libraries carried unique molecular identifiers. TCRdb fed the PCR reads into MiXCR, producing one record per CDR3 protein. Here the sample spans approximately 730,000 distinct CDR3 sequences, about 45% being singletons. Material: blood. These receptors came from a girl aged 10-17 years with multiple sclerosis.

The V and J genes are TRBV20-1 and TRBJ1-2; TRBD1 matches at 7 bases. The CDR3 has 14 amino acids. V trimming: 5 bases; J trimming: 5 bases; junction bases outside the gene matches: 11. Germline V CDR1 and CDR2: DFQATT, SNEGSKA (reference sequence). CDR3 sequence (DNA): TGCAGTGCTTCGACAGGGCCACAGAGTTATGGCTACACCTTC. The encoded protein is CSASTGPQSYGYTF.

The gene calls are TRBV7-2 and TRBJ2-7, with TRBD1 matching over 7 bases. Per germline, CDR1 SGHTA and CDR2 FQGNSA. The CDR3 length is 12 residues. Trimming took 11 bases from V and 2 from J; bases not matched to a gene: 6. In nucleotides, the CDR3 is TGTGCCGTCCGACAGGGTCCCTACGAGCAGTACTTC. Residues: CAVRQGPYEQYF.